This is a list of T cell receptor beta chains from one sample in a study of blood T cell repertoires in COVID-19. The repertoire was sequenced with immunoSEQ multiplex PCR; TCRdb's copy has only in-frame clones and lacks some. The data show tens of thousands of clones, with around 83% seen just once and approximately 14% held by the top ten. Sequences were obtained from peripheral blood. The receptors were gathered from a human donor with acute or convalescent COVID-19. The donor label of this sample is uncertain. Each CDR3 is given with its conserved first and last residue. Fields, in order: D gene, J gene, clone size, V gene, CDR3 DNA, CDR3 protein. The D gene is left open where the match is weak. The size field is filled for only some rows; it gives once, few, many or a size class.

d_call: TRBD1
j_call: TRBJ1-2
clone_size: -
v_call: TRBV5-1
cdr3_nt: TGCGCCAGCAGCACGGGACAGGGGGAGAATGGCTACACCTTC
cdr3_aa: CASSTGQGENGYTF

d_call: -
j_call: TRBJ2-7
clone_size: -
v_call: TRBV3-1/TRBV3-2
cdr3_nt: TGTGCCAGCAGCCTAGGGACACCGCAATCCTACGAGCAGTACTTC
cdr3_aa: CASSLGTPQSYEQYF

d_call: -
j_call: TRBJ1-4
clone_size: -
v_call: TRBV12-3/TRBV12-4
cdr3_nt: TGTGCCAGCAGTTTTCGGGGGGGTGAAAAACTGTTTTTT
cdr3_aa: CASSFRGGEKLFF

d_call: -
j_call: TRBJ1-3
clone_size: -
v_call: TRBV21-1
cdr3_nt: TGTGCCAGCAGCAAAGCTAATTCTACAGGGGCAGGAAACACCATATATTTT
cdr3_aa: CASSKANSTGAGNTIYF

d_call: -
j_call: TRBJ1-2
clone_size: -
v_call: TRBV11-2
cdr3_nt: TGTGCCAGCAGCGTACAGTCTAACTATGGCTACACCTTC
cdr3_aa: CASSVQSNYGYTF

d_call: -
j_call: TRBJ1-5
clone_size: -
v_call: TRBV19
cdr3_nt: TGTGCCAGTAGTATTGCGGGCAATCAGCCCCAGCATTTT
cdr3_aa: CASSIAGNQPQHF

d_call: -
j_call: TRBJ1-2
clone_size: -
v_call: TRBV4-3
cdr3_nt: TGCGCCAGCAGCCAAGAAATTTGGACAGACACTAACTATGGCTACACCTTC
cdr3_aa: CASSQEIWTDTNYGYTF

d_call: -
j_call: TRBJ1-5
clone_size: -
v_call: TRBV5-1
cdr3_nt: TGCGCCAGCAGCTATGAGGGTAGGGATCAGCCCCAGCATTTT
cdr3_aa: CASSYEGRDQPQHF

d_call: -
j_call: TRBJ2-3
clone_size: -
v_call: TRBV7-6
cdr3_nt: TGTGCCAGCAGCTTATCAGCGGATAATACAGATACGCAGTATTTT
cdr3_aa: CASSLSADNTDTQYF

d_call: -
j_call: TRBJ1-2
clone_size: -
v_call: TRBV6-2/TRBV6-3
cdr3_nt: TGTGCCAGCAGTCCCTCCAGCTATGGCTACACCTTC
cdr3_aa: CASSPSSYGYTF

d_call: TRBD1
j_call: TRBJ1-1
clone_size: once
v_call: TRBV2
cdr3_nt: TGTGCCAGCAGCGCGAGGACAGGGCTGCGAGAATCTGAAGCTTTCTTT
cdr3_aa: CASSARTGLRESEAFF

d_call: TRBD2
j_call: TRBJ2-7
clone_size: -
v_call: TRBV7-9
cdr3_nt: TGTGCCAGCAGCTTTCTAGCGGGAGGAGTCTACGAGCAGTACTTC
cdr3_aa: CASSFLAGGVYEQYF

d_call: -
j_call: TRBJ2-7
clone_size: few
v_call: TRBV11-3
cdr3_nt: TGTGCCAGCAGCCCGTCAGGCTCCTACGAGCAGTACTTC
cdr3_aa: CASSPSGSYEQYF

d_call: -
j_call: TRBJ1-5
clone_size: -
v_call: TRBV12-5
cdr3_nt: TGTGCTAGTGGTTTGGTCTGGCAGGGATCAGCTCAGCCCCAGCATTTT
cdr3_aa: CASGLVWQGSAQPQHF

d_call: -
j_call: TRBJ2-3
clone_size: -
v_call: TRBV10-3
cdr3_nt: TGTGCCATTAATGAGGTAGGAGGCACAGATACGCAGTATTTT
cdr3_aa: CAINEVGGTDTQYF

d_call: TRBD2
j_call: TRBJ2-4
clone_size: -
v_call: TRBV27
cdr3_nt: TGTGCCAGCAGTCCCCGACTAGCGGGAGCCTTCAGAAACATTCAGTACTTC
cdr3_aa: CASSPRLAGAFRNIQYF

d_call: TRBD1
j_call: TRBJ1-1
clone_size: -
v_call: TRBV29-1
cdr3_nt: TGCAGCGTCGGAACAGGGGAAATTCTTGAAGCTTTCTTT
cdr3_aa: CSVGTGEILEAFF

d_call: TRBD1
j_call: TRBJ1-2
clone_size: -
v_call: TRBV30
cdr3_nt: TGTGCCTGGAGTCCGGGACAGGGGTCCTATGGCTACACCTTC
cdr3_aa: CAWSPGQGSYGYTF

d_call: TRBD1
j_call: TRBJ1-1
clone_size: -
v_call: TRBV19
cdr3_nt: TGTGCCAGTAGTATATGGACAGGGGGTGAAGCTTTCTTT
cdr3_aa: CASSIWTGGEAFF

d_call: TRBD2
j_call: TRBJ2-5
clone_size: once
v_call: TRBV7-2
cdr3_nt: TGTGCCAGCAGCTTGGGGAGCCGACTAGCGGGAGAAGAGACCCAGTACTTC
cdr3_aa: CASSLGSRLAGEETQYF

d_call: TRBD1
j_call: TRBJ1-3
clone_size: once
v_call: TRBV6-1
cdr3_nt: TGTGCCAGCAGAAACGGACAGGGAGTCCTCACCATATATTTT
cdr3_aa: CASRNGQGVLTIYF

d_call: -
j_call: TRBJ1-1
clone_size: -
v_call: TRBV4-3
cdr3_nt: TGCGCCAGCAGCCAAGTCAGGGACACTGAAGCTTTCTTT
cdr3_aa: CASSQVRDTEAFF

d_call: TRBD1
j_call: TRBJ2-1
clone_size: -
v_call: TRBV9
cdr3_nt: TGTGCCAGCAGCGCCTCCGGGACAGGGTTCGATGAGCAGTTCTTC
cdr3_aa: CASSASGTGFDEQFF

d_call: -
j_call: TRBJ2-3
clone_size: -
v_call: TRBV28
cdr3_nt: TGTGCCAGCAGTTTAATGAGGCCGACAGATACGCAGTATTTT
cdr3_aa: CASSLMRPTDTQYF

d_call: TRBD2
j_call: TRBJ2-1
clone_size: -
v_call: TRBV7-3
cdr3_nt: TGTGCCAGCGGACTGGGCGGGGGGTCCTACAATGAGCAGTTCTTC
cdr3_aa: CASGLGGGSYNEQFF

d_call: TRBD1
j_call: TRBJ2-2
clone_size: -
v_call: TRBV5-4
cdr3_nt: TGTGCCAGCAAGATACAGGGGAAGGACACCGGGGAGCTGTTTTTT
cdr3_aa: CASKIQGKDTGELFF

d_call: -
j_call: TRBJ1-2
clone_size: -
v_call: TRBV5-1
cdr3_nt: TGCGCCAGCAGCTTGGGGACACACCCTCTAAAGACCTTC
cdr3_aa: CASSLGTHPLKTF

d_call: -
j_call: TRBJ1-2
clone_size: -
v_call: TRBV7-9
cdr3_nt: TGTGCCAGCAGCTTATTCGATTCCGGGACTAACTATGGCTACACCTTC
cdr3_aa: CASSLFDSGTNYGYTF

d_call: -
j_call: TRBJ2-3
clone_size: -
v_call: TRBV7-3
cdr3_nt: TGTGCCAGCAGCTTAATGGAGCGCACAGATACGCAGTATTTT
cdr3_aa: CASSLMERTDTQYF

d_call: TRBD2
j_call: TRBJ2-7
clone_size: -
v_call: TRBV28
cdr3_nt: TGTGCCAGTCGACTAGCGGATTACGAGCAGTACTTC
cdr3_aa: CASRLADYEQYF

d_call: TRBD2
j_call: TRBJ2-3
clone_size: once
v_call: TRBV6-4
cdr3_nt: TGTGCCAGCAGTGTTAGCGGGGCCACAGATACGCAGTATTTT
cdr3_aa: CASSVSGATDTQYF

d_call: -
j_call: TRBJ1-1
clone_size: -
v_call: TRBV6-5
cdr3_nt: TGTGCCAGCAATTCACAAAGGAGGGGAGGCACTGAAGCTTTCTTT
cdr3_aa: CASNSQRRGGTEAFF

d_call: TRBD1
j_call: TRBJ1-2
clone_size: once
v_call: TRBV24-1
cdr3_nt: TGTGCCACCAGTGATCCCGGGACAGGGGATCGTGGCTACACCTTC
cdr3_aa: CATSDPGTGDRGYTF

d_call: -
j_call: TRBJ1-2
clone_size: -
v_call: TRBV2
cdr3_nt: TGTGCCAGCAGTGAAAACGGGAGGACTAGCGGCTACACCTTC
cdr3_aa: CASSENGRTSGYTF

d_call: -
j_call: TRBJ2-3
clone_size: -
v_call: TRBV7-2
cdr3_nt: TGTGCCAGCGGGACGACAGGAGCCACAGATACGCAGTATTTT
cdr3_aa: CASGTTGATDTQYF

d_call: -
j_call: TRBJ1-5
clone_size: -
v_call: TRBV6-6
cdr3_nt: TGTGCCAGCAGGAGGGACTCTTCAAATCAGCCCCAGCATTTT
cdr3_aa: CASRRDSSNQPQHF

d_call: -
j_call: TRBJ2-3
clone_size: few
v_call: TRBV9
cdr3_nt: TGTGCCAGCAGCGTAGAGGGCCAGGGGAATACAGATACGCAGTATTTT
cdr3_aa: CASSVEGQGNTDTQYF

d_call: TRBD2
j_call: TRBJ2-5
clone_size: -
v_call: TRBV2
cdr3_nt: TGTGCCAGCCCCAATACTAGCGGGGGGCACCAAGAGACCCAGTACTTC
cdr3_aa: CASPNTSGGHQETQYF

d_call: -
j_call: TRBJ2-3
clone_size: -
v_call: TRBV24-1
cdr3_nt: TGTGCCACCGGGGGCCGAGGTACGCAGTATTTT
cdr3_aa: CATGGRGTQYF

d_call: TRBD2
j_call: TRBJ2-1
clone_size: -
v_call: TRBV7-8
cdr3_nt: TGTGCCAGCAGCCGACTAGCGGGAGGGGTTGAGCAGTTCTTC
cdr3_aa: CASSRLAGGVEQFF

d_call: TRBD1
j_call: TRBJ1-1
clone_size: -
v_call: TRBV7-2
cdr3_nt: TGTGCCAGCACCCTAACAGGGGGCACTGAAGCTTTCTTT
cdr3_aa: CASTLTGGTEAFF

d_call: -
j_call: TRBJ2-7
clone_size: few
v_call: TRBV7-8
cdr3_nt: TGTGCCAGCAGCCCCCGAGGGGGCTACGAGCAGTACTTC
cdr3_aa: CASSPRGGYEQYF

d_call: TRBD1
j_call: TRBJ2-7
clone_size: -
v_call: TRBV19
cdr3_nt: TGTGCCAGTATGGATGCGGGACAGGGGATTTACGAGCAGTACTTC
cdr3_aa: CASMDAGQGIYEQYF

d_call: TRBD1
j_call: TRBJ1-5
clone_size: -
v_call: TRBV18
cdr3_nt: TGTGCCAGCTCACCAGAGACAGGGGATCAGCCCCAGCATTTT
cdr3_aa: CASSPETGDQPQHF

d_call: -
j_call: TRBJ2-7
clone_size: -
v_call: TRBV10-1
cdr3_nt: TGCGCCAGCAGTGAGAGGGGTAAGGGCGAGCAGTACTTC
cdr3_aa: CASSERGKGEQYF

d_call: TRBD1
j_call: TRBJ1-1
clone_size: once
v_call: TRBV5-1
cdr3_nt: TGCGCCAGCAGCTTACAGGGGCCCCTGGGGGGCACTGAAGCTTTCTTT
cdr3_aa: CASSLQGPLGGTEAFF

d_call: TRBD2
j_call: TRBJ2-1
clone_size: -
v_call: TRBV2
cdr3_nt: TGTGCCAGCATCGAGGGAGGGTTTCTTGTCAATGAGCAGTTCTTC
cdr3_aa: CASIEGGFLVNEQFF

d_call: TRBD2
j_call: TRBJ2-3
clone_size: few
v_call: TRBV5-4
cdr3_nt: TGTGCCAGCAGCCGACTAGCGGGGAAGCAGTATTTT
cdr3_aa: CASSRLAGKQYF

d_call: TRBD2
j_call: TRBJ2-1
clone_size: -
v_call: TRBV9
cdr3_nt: TGTGCCAGCAGCGTAGCGGGAGGCCCAAGGGATGAGCAGTTCTTC
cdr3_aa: CASSVAGGPRDEQFF

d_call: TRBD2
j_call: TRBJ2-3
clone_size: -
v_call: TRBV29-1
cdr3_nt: TGCAGCGCCGGGACTAGCGGGAGGGCAGATACGCAGTATTTT
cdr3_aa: CSAGTSGRADTQYF

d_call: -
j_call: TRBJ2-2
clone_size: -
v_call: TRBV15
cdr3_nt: TGTGCCACCAGCAGCGCGAAACAGGGCACCGGGGAGCTGTTTTTT
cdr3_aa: CATSSAKQGTGELFF

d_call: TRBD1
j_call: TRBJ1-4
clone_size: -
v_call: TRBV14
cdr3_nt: TGTGCCAGCAGCTTGGAACAGGGGAGAAATAATGAAAAACTGTTTTTT
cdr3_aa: CASSLEQGRNNEKLFF

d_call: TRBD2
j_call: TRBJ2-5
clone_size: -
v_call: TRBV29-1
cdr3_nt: TGCAGCGTTAATAGCGGGGTCCAAGAGACCCAGTACTTC
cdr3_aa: CSVNSGVQETQYF

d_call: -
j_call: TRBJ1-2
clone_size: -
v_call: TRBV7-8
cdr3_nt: TGTGCCAGCAGCCCGGGATTCACCAGTGGCTACACCTTC
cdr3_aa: CASSPGFTSGYTF

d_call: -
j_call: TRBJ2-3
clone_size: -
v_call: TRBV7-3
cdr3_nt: TGTGCCAGCAGCTCCGGACAGAGCACAGATACGCAGTATTTT
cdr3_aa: CASSSGQSTDTQYF

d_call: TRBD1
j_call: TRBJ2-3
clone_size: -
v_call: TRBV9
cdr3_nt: TGTGCCAGCAGCGTAAGTCAGGGGGAGTGGGATACGCAGTATTTT
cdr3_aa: CASSVSQGEWDTQYF

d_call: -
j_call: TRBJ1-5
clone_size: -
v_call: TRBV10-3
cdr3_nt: TGTGCCATCAGTGGAGCGGGGGACAATCAGCCCCAGCATTTT
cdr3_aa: CAISGAGDNQPQHF

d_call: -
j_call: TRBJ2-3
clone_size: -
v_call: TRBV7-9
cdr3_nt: TGTGCCGCCCCGGAGGAGCCCTACACAGATACGCAGTATTTT
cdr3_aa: CAAPEEPYTDTQYF

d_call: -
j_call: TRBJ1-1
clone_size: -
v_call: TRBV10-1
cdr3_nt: TGCGCCAGCTCTCGGGGGACTGAAGCTTTCTTT
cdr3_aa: CASSRGTEAFF